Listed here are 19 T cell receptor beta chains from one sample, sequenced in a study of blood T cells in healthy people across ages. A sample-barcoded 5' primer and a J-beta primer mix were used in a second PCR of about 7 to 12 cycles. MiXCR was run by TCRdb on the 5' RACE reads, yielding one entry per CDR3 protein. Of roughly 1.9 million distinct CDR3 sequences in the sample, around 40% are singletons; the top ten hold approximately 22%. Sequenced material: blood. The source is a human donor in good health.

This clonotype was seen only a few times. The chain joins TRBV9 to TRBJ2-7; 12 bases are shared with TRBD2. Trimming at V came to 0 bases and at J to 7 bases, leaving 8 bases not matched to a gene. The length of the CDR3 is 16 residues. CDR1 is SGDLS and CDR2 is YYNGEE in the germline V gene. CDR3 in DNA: TGTGCCAGCAGCGTAGGGCTAGCGGGGGGGTATCGGGAGCAGTACTTC. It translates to CASSVGLAGGYREQYF.

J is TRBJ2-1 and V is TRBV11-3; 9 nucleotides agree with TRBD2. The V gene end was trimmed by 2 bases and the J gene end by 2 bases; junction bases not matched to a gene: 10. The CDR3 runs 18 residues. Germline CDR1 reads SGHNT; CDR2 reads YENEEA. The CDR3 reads CASSLWAGGLRTYNEQFF. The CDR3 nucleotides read TGTGCCAGCAGCTTATGGGCGGGGGGGCTGAGGACCTACAATGAGCAGTTCTTC.

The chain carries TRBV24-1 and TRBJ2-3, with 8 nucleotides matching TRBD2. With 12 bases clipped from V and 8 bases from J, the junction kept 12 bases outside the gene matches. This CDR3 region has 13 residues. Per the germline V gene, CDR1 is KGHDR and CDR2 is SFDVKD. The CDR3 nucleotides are TGTGCCTGGGAGGGTAGCGGGGCAACTACGCAGTATTTT. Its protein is CAWEGSGATTQYF.

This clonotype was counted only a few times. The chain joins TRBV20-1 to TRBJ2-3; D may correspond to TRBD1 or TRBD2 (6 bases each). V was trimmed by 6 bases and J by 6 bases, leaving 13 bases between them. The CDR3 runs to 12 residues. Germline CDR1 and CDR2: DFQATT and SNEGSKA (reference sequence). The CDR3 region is CSAPRGLDTQYF. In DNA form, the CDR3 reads TGCAGTGCGCCCCGGGGGCTTGATACGCAGTATTTT.

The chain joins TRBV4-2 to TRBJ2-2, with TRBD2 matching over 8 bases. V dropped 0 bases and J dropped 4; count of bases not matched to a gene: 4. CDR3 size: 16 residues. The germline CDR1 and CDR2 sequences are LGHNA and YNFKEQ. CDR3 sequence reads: CASSQDRGTSTGELFF. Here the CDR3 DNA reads TGTGCCAGCAGCCAAGATCGGGGGACTAGCACCGGGGAGCTGTTTTTT.

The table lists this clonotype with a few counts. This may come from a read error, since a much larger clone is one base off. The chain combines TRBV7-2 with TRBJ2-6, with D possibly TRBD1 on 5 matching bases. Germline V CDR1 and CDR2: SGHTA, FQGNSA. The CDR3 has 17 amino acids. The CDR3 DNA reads TGTGCCAGCTCTGGTTTAATTGGGCCGGCTGGGGCCAACGTCCGGACTTTC. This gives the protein CASSGLIGPAGANVRTF.

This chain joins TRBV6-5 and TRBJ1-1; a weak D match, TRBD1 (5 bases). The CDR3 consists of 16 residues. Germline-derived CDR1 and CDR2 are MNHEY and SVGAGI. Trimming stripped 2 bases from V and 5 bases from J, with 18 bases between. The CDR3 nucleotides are TGTGCCAGCAGTTACGGGCGATTCGGGCAGGGTACTGAAGCTTTCTTT. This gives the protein CASSYGRFGQGTEAFF.

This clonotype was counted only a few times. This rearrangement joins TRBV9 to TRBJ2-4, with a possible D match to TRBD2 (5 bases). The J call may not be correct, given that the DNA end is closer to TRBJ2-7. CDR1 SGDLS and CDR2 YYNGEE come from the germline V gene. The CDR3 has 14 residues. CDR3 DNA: TGTGCCAGCAGCCCGCACTCCGGGGCCTACGAGCAGTACTTC. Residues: CASSPHSGAYEQYF.

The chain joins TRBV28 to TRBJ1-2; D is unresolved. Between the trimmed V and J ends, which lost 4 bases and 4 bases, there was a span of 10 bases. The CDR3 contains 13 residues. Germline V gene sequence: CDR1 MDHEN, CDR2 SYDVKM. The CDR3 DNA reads TGTGCCAGCAGTTCCCCCGACACCTATGGCTACACCTTC. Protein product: CASSSPDTYGYTF.

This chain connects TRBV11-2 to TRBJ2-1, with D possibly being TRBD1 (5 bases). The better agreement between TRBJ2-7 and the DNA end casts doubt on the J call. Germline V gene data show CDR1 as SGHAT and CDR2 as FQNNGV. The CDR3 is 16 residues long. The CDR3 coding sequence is TGTGCCAGCAGCTTGTGGGGCAGGGCCTCAGGGAATGAGCAGTACTTC. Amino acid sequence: CASSLWGRASGNEQYF.

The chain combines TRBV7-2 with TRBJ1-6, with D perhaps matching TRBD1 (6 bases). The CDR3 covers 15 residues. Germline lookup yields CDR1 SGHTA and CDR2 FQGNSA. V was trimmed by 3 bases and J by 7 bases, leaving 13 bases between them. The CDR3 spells CASSLGASLNSPLHF. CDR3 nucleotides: TGTGCCAGCAGCTTGGGGGCCAGCCTGAATTCACCCCTCCACTTT.

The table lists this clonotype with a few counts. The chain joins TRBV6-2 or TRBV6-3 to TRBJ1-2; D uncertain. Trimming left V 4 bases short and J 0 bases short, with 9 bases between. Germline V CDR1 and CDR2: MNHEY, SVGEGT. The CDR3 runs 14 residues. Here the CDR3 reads CASSWVRTNYGYTF. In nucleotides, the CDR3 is TGTGCCAGCAGTTGGGTCCGTACTAACTATGGCTACACCTTC.

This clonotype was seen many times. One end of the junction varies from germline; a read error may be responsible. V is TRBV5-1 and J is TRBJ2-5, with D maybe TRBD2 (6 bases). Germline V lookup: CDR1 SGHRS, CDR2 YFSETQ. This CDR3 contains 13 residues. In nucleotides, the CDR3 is TGTGCCAGCAGCTTGGGTAGCGGAGAGACCCAGTACTTC. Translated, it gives CASSLGSGETQYF.

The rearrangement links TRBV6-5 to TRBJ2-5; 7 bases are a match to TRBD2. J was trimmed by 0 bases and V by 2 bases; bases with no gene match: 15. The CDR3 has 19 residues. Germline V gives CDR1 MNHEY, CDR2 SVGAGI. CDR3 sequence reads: CASSYGWSGGLMNQETQYF. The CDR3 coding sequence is TGTGCCAGCAGTTACGGTTGGTCGGGGGGACTGATGAACCAAGAGACCCAGTACTTC.

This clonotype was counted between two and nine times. CDR3 sequence (DNA): TGTGCCAGCAGCGTAGTATCGGGGACCGAGCAGTTCTTC. It codes for CASSVVSGTEQFF. The chain employs TRBV9 and TRBJ2-1; TRBD1 or TRBD2 may be the D gene (5 bases each). Germline loops: CDR1 SGDLS, CDR2 YYNGEE. This CDR3 spans 13 amino acids. With 0 bases removed from V and 10 bases from J, the gap between germline ends came to 11 bases.

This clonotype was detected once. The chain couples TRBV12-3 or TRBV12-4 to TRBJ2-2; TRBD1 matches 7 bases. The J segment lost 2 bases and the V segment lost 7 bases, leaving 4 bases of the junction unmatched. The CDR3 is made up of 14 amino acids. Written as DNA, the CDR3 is TGTGCCAGCAATTGGGACAGAAACACCGGGGAGCTGTTTTTT. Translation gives CASNWDRNTGELFF.

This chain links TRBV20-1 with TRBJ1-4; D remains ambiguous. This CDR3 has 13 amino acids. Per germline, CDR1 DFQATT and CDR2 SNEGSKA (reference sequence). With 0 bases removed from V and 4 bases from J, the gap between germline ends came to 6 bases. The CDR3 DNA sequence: TGCAGTGCTAGAGAGTCAAATAATGAAAAACTGTTTTTT. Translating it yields CSARESNNEKLFF.

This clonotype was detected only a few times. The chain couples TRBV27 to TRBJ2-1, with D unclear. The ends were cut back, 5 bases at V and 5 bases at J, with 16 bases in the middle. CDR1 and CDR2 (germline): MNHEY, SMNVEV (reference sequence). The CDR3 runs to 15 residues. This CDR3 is CASSPLSSLNNEQFF. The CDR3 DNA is TGTGCCAGCAGTCCCCTCTCCTCGCTTAACAATGAGCAGTTCTTC.

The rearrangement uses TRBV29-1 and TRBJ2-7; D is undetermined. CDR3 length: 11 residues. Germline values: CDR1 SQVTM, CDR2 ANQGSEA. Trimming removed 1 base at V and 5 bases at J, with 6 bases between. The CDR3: CSVEGADEQYF. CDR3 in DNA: TGCAGCGTTGAAGGAGCTGACGAGCAGTACTTC.